This TCR beta chain was captured by sequencing in a study of blood T cell repertoires in COVID-19. Study details: Donors in the United States, Italy and Spain gave samples during acute or convalescent COVID-19. PBMCs, B-cell-depleted T cells, or T cells provided the cDNA or gDNA that made up the material.

Original processing methods: Estimates of nucleated cell counts were drawn from the amplification of reference gene primers. Here immunoSEQ multiplex PCR was the method, and the copy in TCRdb shows in-frame clones only, minus some. That table supplies the V and J calls and clone size; D and trimming were determined from the DNA. Among approximately 80,000 clones listed, 88% were seen once. Trimming removed 0 bases from V and 4 bases from J; junction bases left unmatched: 3. Germline V CDR1 and CDR2: SGDLS, YYNGEE. CDR3 length: 16 amino acids. The clonotype comes from a human donor in a cohort sampled during active COVID-19. The source material was peripheral blood. This rearrangement joins TRBV9 to TRBJ2-2, with 10 bases matching TRBD1. CDR3 nucleotide sequence: TGTGCCAGCAGCGTAGAGGGACAGGGGATCACCGGGGAGCTGTTTTTT. This codes for CASSVEGQGITGELFF.